The 13 T cell receptor beta chains in this list originate from one sample, sequenced in a study of cytomegalovirus exposure and HLA in healthy donors listed by TCRdb under 2017. To prepare the library, the immunoSEQ multiplex PCR assay was applied. For the multiplex PCR, a mixture combining 60 forward primers for TCR Vbeta segments and 13 reverse primers for TCR Jbeta segments was used. TCRdb took this table from immuneACCESS and kept in-frame rearrangements with V and J called. Such tables lack part of the clones; where checked against another copy, unresolved V genes explain under half of the gap, and the rest is unexplained. This sample comprises 90,000 to 120,000 clones, more than 65% of them detected only once. The leading ten clones occupy more than 3% of the sample. Source material: PBMCs. The receptor source for this set is a woman in her 50s in good health and CMV-seropositive.

V and J are TRBV11-2 and TRBJ1-1, with D possibly matching TRBD1 (5 bases). CDR3 length: 12 amino acids. The germline CDR1 and CDR2 sequences are SGHAT and FQNNGV. V lost 1 base and J lost 9, with 9 bases in between. This chain's CDR3 is CASSLGQNKAFF. The CDR3 DNA is TGTGCCAGCAGCTTAGGACAGAATAAAGCTTTCTTT.

The V gene is TRBV27, the J gene TRBJ1-1; perhaps TRBD1 as D (6 bases). Germline V gene lookup returns CDR1 MNHEY and CDR2 SMNVEV (reference sequence). Trimming shortened V by 0 bases and J by 1 base, and 12 bases separated the two germline ends. CDR3 length: 16 amino acids. Here the CDR3 reads CASSLSLGATNTEAFF. DNA of the CDR3: TGTGCCAGCAGTTTATCTCTGGGGGCCACGAACACTGAAGCTTTCTTT.

The J gene is TRBJ2-2, the V gene TRBV7-2, with 9 bases that match TRBD2. V trimming: 4 bases; J trimming: 9 bases; junction bases outside the gene matches: 9. Germline V CDR1 and CDR2: SGHTA, FQGNSA. The CDR3 is 15 residues long. The CDR3 loop is CASSSRSSGARELFF. DNA of the CDR3: TGTGCCAGCAGCTCTCGATCTAGCGGGGCAAGGGAGCTGTTTTTT.

The chain uses TRBV6-5 and TRBJ1-1, with D unclear. V dropped 7 bases and J dropped 4 bases, with 16 bases sitting between them. The CDR3 runs to 14 residues. Germline values: CDR1 MNHEY, CDR2 SVGAGI. The CDR3: CASIRLTGVTEAFF. In DNA, the CDR3 is TGTGCCAGCATTCGCCTCACCGGGGTCACTGAAGCTTTCTTT.

The V gene is TRBV29-1, the J gene TRBJ1-1, with D possibly TRBD1 on 6 matching bases. This CDR3 region has 14 residues. CDR1 and CDR2 from the germline V gene are SQVTM and ANQGSEA. The V gene lost 2 bases and the J gene lost 0 bases, with 10 bases spanning the gap. The DNA for the CDR3 is TGCAGCGTTGAAAAGACAGGCGTGAACACTGAAGCTTTCTTT. This encodes CSVEKTGVNTEAFF.

The CDR3 region has the DNA TGTGCCAGCAGACAGGGGGTTAACTATGGCTACACCTTC. Protein: CASRQGVNYGYTF. This chain links TRBV28 with TRBJ1-2; 8 bases agree with TRBD1. Unmatched junction bases numbered 1, after V lost 6 bases and J lost 1 base. This CDR3 comprises 13 residues. Germline V lookup: CDR1 MDHEN, CDR2 SYDVKM.

The V call is TRBV9, the J call TRBJ1-1; the D is unclear. The germline V gene has CDR1 SGDLS and CDR2 YYNGEE. This CDR3 is built from 13 residues. Trimming cost V 4 bases and J 7 bases, with 14 bases left between them. CDR3 residues: CASSSRRVGEAFF. The CDR3, as DNA: TGTGCCAGCAGCAGTCGCCGGGTCGGTGAAGCTTTCTTT. The whole variable domain, filled in from reference TRBV9 and TRBJ1-1, reads DSGVTQTPKHLITATGQRVTLRCSPRSGDLSVYWYQQSLDQGLQFLIQYYNGEERAKGNILERFSAQQFPDLHSELNLSSLELGDSALYFCASSSRRVGEAFFGQGTRLTVV.

This clone was picked up one time. This rearrangement joins TRBV2 to TRBJ2-5, with D unclear. The CDR3 extends over 13 amino acids. Trimming removed 7 bases from V and 5 bases from J, with 14 bases in between. Germline V gives CDR1 SNHLY, CDR2 FYNNEI. Written as DNA, the CDR3 is TGTGCCAGCACCACGTCCGAGGTGGAGACCCAGTACTTC. Translated, it gives CASTTSEVETQYF.

This clone was detected only once. The rearrangement joins TRBV5-1 to TRBJ2-3; 8 bases match TRBD2. CDR3 size: 16 residues. The germline gives CDR1 SGHRS, CDR2 YFSETQ. The junction had 21 bases not matched to a gene; V was cut back by 4 bases and J by 14 bases. This CDR3 is CASSLGKGDSGDPPYF. The CDR3 bases are TGCGCCAGCAGCCTCGGAAAGGGTGATAGCGGGGATCCCCCGTATTTT. Full variable domain (remainder filled in from reference TRBV5-1 and TRBJ2-3): KAGVTQTPRYLIKTRGQQVTLSCSPISGHRSVSWYQQTPGQGLQFLFEYFSETQRNKGNFPGRFSGRQFSNSRSEMNVSTLELGDSALYLCASSLGKGDSGDPPYFGPGTRLTVL.

V gene TRBV11-3 combines with J gene TRBJ2-1, with 7 nucleotides matching TRBD2. Trimming at V came to 1 base and at J to 7 bases, leaving 7 bases not matched to a gene. Germline assignment: CDR1 SGHNT and CDR2 YENEEA. This CDR3 region has 15 residues. The CDR3 DNA follows: TGTGCCAGCAGCTTAGGTGGGGGAGGGAGGAATGAGCAGTTCTTC. Protein sequence: CASSLGGGGRNEQFF.

The V gene is TRBV6-5, the J gene TRBJ1-5, with 9 bases identical to TRBD1. V was pared by 4 bases and J by 5 bases, with 3 bases of the junction left unmatched. Germline V gives CDR1 MNHEY, CDR2 SVGAGI. The CDR3 runs 14 residues. CDR3 bases: TGTGCCAGCAGTTCCAGGACAGGGGATCAGCCCCAGCATTTT. Its protein is CASSSRTGDQPQHF.

The chain has TRBV18 and TRBJ1-2, with D possibly TRBD1 on 5 matching bases. This CDR3 has 16 residues. Germline CDR1 is KGHSH and CDR2 is LQKENI. V gave up 0 bases and J gave up 4 bases, with 15 bases separating them. CDR3 amino acids: CASSPPTTGRVYGYTF. The DNA for the CDR3 is TGTGCCAGCTCACCACCGACAACAGGACGAGTCTATGGCTACACCTTC.

The rearrangement links TRBV7-8 to TRBJ2-1; D might be TRBD1 (6 bases). Per the germline V gene, CDR1 is SGHVS and CDR2 is FQNEAQ. V lost 1 base to trimming and J lost 6 bases, with 16 bases between them. This CDR3 spans 16 amino acids. In nucleotides, the CDR3 is TGTGCCAGCAGCTTAGAGGGGGACATAATCGGCAATGAGCAGTTCTTC. Encoded protein: CASSLEGDIIGNEQFF.